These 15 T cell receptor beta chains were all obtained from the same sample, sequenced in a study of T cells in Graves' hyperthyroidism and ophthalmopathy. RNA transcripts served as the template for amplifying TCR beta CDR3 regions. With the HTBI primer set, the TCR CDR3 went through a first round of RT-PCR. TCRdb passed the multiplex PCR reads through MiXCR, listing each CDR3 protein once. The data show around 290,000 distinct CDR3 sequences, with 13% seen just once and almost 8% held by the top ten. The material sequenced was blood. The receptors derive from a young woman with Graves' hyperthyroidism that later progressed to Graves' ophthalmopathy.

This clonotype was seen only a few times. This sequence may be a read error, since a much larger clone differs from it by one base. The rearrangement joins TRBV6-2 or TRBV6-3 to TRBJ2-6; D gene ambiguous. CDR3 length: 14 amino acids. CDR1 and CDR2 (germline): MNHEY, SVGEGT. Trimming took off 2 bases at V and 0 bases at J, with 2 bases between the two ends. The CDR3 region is CASSYLSGANVLTF. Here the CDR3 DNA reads TGTGCCAGCAGTTACCTCTCTGGGGCCAACGTCCTGACTTTC.

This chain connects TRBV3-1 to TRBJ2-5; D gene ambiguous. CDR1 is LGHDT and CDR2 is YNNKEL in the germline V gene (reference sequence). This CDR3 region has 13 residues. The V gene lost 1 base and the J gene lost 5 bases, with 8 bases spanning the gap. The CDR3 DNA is TGTGCCAGCAGCCAAGGCCCCTCGGAGACCCAGTACTTC. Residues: CASSQGPSETQYF.

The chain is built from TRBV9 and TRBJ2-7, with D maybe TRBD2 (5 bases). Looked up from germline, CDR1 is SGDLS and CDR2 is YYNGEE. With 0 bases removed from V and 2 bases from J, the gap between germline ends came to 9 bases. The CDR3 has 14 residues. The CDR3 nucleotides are TGTGCCAGCAGCGTAGGCGACTATCCCTACGAGCAGTACTTC. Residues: CASSVGDYPYEQYF.

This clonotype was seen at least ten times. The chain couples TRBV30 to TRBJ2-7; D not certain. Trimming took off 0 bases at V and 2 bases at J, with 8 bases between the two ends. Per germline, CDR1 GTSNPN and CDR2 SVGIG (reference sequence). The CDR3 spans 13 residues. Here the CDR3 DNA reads TGTGCCTGGAGTGTAGGGAACCCCTACGAGCAGTACTTC. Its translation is CAWSVGNPYEQYF.

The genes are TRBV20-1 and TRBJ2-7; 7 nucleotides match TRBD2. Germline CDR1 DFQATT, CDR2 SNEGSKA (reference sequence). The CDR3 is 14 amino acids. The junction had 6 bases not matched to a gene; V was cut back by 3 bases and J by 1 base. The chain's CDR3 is CSARTSRRSYEQYF. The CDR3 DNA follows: TGCAGTGCTAGGACTAGCAGGAGGTCCTACGAGCAGTACTTC.

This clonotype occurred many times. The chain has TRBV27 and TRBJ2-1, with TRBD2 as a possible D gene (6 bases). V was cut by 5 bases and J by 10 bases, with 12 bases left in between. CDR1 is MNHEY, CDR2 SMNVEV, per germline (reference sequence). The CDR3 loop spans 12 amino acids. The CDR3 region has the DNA TGTGCCAGCAGTCCGACTAGTCAAGAGCAGTTCTTC. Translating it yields CASSPTSQEQFF.

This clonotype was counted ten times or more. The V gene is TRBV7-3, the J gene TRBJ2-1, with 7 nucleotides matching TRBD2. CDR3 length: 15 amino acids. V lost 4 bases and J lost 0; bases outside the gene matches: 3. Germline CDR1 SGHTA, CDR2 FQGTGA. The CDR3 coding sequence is TGTGCCAGCAGCTATAGCGGGTCCTCCTACAATGAGCAGTTCTTC. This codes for CASSYSGSSYNEQFF.

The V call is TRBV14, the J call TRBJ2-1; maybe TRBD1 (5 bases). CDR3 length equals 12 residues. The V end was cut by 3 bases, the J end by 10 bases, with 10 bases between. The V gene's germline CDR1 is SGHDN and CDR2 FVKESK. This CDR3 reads CASSQTVGEQFF. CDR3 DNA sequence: TGTGCCAGCAGCCAGACAGTAGGCGAGCAGTTCTTC.

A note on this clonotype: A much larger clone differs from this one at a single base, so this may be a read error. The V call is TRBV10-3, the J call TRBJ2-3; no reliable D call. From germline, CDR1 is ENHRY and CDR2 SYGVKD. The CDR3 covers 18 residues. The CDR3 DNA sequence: TGTGCCATCGGTGACCCCCTCTCGGAGACCGGAAGCGCAGATACGCAGTATTTT. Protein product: CAIGDPLSETGSADTQYF.

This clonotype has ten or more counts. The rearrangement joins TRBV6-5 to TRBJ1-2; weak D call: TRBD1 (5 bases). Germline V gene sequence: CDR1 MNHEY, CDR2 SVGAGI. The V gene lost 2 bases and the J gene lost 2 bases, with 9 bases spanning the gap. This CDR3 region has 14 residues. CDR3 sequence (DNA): TGTGCCAGCAGTTACCGAGCAGGGAACTATGGCTACACCTTC. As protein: CASSYRAGNYGYTF.

The chain's CDR3 is CASSVGGRDTGELFF. The CDR3 DNA sequence: TGTGCCAGCAGCGTAGGAGGGAGGGACACCGGGGAGCTGTTTTTT. The V call is TRBV9, the J call TRBJ2-2, with TRBD2 identical over 7 bases. Trimming removed 0 bases from V and 3 bases from J; junction bases left unmatched: 2. The CDR3 extends over 15 amino acids. Germline V lookup: CDR1 SGDLS, CDR2 YYNGEE.

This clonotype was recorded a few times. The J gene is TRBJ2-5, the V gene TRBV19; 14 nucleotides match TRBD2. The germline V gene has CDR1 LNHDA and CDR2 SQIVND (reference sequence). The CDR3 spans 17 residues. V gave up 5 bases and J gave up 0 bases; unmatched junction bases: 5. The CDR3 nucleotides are TGTGCCAGTAGTGCCGCGGGACTAGCGGGAGACCAAGAGACCCAGTACTTC. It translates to CASSAAGLAGDQETQYF.

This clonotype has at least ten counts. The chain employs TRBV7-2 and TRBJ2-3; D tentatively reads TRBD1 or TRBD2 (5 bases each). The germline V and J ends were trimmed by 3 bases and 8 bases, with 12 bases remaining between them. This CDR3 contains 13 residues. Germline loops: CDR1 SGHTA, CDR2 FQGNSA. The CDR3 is CASSFLRGRTQYF. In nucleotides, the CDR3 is TGTGCCAGCAGCTTTCTCCGGGGCCGTACGCAGTATTTT.

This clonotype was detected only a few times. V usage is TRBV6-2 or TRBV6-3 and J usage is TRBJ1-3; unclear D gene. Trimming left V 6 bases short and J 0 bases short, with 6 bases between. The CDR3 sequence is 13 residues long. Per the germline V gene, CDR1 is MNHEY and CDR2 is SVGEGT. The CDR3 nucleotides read TGTGCCAGCAGGGAAAGCTCTGGAAACACCATATATTTT. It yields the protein CASRESSGNTIYF.

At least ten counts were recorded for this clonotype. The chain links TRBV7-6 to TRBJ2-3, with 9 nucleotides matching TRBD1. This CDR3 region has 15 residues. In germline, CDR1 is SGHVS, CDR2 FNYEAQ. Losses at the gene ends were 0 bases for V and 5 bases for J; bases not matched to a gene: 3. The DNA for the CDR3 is TGTGCCAGCAGCTTAGCAGGGACAGGGCAAGATACGCAGTATTTT. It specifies CASSLAGTGQDTQYF.